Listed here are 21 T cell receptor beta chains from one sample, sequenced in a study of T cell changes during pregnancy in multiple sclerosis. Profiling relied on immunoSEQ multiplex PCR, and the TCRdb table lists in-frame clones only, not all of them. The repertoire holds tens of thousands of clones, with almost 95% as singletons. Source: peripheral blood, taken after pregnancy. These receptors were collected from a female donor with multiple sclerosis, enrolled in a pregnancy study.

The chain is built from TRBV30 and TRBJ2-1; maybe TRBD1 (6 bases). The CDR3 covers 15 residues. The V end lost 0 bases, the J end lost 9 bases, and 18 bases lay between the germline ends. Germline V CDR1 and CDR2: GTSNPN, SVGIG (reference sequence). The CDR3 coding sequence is TGTGCCTGGAGTGTACTTCTACAGGGCGAAGGTGAGCAGTTCTTC. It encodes CAWSVLLQGEGEQFF. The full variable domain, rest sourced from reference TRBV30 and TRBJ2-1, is SQTIHQWPATLVQPVGSPLSLECTVEGTSNPNLYWYRQAAGRGLQLLFYSVGIGQISSEVPQNLSASRPQDRQFILSSKKLLLSDSGFYLCAWSVLLQGEGEQFFGPGTRLTVL.

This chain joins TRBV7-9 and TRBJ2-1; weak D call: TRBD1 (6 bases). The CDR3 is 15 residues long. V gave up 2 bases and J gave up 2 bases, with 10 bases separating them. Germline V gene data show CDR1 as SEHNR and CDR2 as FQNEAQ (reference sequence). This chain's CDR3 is CASSLRQDAYNEQFF. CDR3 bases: TGTGCCAGCAGCTTAAGACAGGATGCCTACAATGAGCAGTTCTTC.

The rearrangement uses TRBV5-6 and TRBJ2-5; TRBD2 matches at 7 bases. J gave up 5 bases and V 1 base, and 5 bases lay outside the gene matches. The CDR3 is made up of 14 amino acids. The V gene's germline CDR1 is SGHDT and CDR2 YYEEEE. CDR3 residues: CASSLWGGWETQYF. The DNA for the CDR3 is TGTGCCAGCAGCTTGTGGGGGGGTTGGGAGACCCAGTACTTC.

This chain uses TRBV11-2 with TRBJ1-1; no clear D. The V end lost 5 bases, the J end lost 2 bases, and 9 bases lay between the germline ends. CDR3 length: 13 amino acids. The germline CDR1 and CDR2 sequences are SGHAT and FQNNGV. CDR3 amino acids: CASSPQVNTEAFF. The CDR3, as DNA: TGTGCCAGCAGCCCTCAGGTTAACACTGAAGCTTTCTTT.

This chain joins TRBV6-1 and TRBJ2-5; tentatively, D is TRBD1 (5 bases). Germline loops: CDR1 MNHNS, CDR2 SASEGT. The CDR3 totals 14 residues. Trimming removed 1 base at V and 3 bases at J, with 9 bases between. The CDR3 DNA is TGTGCCAGCAGTGAAGATTTACAGGAAGAGACCCAGTACTTC. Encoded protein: CASSEDLQEETQYF.

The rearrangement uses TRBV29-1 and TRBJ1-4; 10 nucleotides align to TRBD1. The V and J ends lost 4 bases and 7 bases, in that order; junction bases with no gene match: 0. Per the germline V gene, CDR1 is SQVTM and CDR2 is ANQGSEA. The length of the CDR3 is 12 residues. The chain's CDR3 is CSVGQGAEKLFF. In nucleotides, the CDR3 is TGCAGCGTTGGACAGGGGGCTGAAAAACTGTTTTTT.

This chain's CDR3 is CAWSVLRDTPSVAKNIQYF. The DNA of the CDR3 is TGTGCCTGGAGTGTACTACGGGACACACCCTCAGTAGCCAAAAACATTCAGTACTTC. The V gene is TRBV30, the J gene TRBJ2-4; D perhaps matches TRBD1 (6 bases). CDR1 is GTSNPN, CDR2 SVGIG, per germline (reference sequence). The CDR3 covers 19 residues. V was clipped by 0 bases and J by 0 bases, with 21 bases between them.

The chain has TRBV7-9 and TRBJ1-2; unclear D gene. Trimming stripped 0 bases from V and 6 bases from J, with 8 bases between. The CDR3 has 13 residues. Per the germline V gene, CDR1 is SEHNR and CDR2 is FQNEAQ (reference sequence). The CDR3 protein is CASSLAWEDGYTF. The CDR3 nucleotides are TGTGCCAGCAGCTTAGCTTGGGAGGATGGCTACACCTTC.

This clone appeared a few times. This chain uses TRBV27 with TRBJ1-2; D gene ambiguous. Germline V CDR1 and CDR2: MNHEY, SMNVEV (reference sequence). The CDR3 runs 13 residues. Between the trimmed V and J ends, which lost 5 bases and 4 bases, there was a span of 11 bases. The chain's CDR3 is CASSLFTGYGYTF. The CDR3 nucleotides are TGTGCCAGCAGTCTCTTCACGGGCTATGGCTACACCTTC.

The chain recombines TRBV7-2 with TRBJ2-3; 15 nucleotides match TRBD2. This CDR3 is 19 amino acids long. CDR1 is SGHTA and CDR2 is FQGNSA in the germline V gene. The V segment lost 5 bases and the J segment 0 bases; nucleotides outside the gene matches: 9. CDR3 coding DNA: TGTGCCAGCAGCCGGACCGGGACTAGCGGGAGGCTAAGCACAGATACGCAGTATTTT. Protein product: CASSRTGTSGRLSTDTQYF.

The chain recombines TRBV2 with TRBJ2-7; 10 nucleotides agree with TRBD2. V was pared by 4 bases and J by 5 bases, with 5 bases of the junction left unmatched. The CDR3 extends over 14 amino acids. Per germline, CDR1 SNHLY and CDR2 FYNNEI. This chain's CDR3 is CASSAGLAKNEQYF. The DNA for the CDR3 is TGTGCCAGCAGTGCGGGACTAGCGAAAAACGAGCAGTACTTC.

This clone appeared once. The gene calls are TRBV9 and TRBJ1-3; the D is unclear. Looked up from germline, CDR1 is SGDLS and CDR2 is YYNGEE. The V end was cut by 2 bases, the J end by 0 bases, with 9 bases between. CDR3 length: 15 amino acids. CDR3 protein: CASSVGSLSGNTIYF. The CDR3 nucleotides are TGTGCCAGCAGCGTGGGCTCCCTCTCTGGAAACACCATATATTTT.

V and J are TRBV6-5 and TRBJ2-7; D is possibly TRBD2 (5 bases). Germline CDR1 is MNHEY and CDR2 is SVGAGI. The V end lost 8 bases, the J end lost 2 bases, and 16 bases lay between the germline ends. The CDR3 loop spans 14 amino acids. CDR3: CASHLMMGAYEQYF. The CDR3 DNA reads TGTGCCAGCCACCTAATGATGGGAGCCTACGAGCAGTACTTC.

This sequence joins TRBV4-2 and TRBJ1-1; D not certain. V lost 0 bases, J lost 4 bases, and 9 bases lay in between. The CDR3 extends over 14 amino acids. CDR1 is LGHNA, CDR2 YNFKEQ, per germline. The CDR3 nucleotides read TGTGCCAGCAGCCAAGAGGTAGCGGTCACTGAAGCTTTCTTT. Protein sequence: CASSQEVAVTEAFF.

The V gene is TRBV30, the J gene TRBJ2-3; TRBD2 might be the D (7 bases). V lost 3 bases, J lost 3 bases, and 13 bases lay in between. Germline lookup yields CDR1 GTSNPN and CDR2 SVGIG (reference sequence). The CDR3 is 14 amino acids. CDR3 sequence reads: CAWSWGGQTDTQYF. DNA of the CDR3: TGTGCCTGGAGCTGGGGGGGGCAGACAGATACGCAGTATTTT.

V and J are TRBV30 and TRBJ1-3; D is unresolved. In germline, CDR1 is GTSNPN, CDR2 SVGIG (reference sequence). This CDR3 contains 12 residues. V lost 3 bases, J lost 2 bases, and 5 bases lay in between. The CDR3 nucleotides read TGTGCCTGGAGCCGGGCTGGAAACACCATATATTTT. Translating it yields CAWSRAGNTIYF.

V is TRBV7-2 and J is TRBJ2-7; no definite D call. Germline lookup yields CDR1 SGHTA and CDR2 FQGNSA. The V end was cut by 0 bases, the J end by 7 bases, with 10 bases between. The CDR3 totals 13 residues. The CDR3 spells CASSLATENEQYF. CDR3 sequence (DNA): TGTGCCAGCAGCTTAGCGACGGAGAATGAGCAGTACTTC.

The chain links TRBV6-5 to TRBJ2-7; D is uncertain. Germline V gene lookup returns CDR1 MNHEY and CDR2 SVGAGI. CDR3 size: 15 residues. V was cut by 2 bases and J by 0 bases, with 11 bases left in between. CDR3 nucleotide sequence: TGTGCCAGCAGTTACAATGGCGGCAGCTCCTACGAGCAGTACTTC. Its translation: CASSYNGGSSYEQYF.

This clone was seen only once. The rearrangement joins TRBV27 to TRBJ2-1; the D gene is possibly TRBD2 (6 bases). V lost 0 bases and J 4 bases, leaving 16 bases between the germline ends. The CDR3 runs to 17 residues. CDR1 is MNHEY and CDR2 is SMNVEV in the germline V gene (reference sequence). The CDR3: CASSLSWGGLGYNEQFF. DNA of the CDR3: TGTGCCAGCAGTTTATCCTGGGGAGGTCTAGGGTACAATGAGCAGTTCTTC.

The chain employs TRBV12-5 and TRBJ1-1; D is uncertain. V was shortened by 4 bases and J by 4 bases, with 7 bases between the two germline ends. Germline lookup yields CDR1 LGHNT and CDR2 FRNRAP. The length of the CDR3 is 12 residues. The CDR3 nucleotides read TGTGCTAGTGGTTGGAGCGTCACTGAAGCTTTCTTT. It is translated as CASGWSVTEAFF. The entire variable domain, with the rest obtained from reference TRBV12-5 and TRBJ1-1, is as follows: DARVTQTPRHKVTEMGQEVTMRCQPILGHNTVFWYRQTMMQGLELLAYFRNRAPLDDSGMPKDRFSAEMPDATLATLKIQPSEPRDSAVYFCASGWSVTEAFFGQGTRLTVV.

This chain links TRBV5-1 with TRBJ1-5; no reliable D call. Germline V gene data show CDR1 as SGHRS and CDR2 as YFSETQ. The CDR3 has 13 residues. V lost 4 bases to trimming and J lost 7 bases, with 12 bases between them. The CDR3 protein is CASSTQGGQPQHF. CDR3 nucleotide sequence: TGCGCCAGCAGCACACAAGGAGGGCAGCCCCAGCATTTT.